The clone carrying this TCR beta chain was seen just once. Its specificity is not known. This record belongs to a study of PD-1 blockade in mismatch repair-deficient tumors. The overall study: Patients had over 10 mismatch repair-deficient cancer types, all previously treated and progressing.

CDR3 length: 14 residues. The V and J ends lost 4 bases and 5 bases, in that order; junction bases with no gene match: 6. Germline CDR1 reads SGHAT; CDR2 reads FQNNGV. Mismatch repair deficiency was confirmed in all patients, by PCR or immunohistochemistry. The TCR-sequenced patients were a few responders to pembrolizumab. General study points: After pembrolizumab, tumor-resident clones rose rapidly, then generally contracted before radiologic responses.

Sequencing was performed with immunoSEQ multiplex PCR; in TCRdb, only in-frame clones are kept and a portion is missing. The sample shows about 100,000 clones, roughly four fifths of them seen only once. V usage is TRBV11-2 and J usage is TRBJ2-5; 8 nucleotides match TRBD2. Source: peripheral blood, taken less than 37 weeks after starting pembrolizumab. The clonotype comes from an adult with mismatch repair-deficient cancer. CDR3 region: CASSSWTSMETQYF. As DNA, the CDR3 is TGTGCCAGCAGCTCATGGACTAGCATGGAGACCCAGTACTTC.